A selection of T cell receptor beta chains follows, all from one sample in a study of shared clonotypes between healthy human individuals. Some clones are missing from TCRdb's copy, which holds only in-frame ones; the method was immunoSEQ multiplex PCR. The repertoire includes over 1.5 million clones, approximately 98% of them detected once, and 0.4% to 0.55% sits in the top ten. Source material: naive CD4+ T cells sorted from blood. All receptors come from a man aged 25 to 40 in good health. Each CDR3 is given with its conserved first and last residue. D genes are given only for firm matches. Rows give clone size only sometimes, using once, few, many, or a class for an expanded clone.

TRBJ2-7 | TRBD1 | TRBV5-1 | NA | 13 | CASSNTGGYEQYF | TGCGCCAGCAGCAACACAGGGGGTTACGAGCAGTACTTC
TRBJ1-2 | NA | TRBV5-6 | NA | 14 | CASSFRSPLGGYTF | TGTGCCAGCAGCTTCAGAAGCCCTTTGGGTGGCTACACCTTC
TRBJ1-1 | NA | TRBV5-1 | NA | 16 | CASSLDGASMNTEAFF | TGCGCCAGCAGCTTAGACGGAGCAAGCATGAACACTGAAGCTTTCTTT
TRBJ1-1 | NA | TRBV21-1 | NA | 17 | CASSKIRGGSGSTEAFF | TGTGCCAGCAGCAAAATTAGAGGGGGGTCAGGGAGCACTGAAGCTTTCTTT
TRBJ2-3 | NA | TRBV18 | NA | 11 | CASSPSDTQYF | TGTGCCAGCTCACCATCCGATACGCAGTATTTT
TRBJ2-3 | NA | TRBV5-6 | NA | 15 | CASSPRDGLTDTQYF | TGTGCCAGCAGCCCACGGGACGGACTCACAGATACGCAGTATTTT
TRBJ1-2 | NA | TRBV28 | once | 15 | CASSPLGGANYGYTF | TGTGCCAGCAGTCCCCTAGGCGGAGCTAACTATGGCTACACCTTC
TRBJ1-1 | TRBD1 | TRBV5-4 | NA | 14 | CASSWQGAYVEAFF | TGTGCCAGCAGTTGGCAGGGGGCGTACGTTGAAGCTTTCTTT
TRBJ2-3 | TRBD2 | TRBV18 | NA | 15 | CASSPLRTSGSAQYF | TGTGCCAGCTCACCACTCCGGACTAGCGGGAGCGCGCAGTATTTT
TRBJ1-1 | NA | TRBV11-2 | NA | 16 | CASSFKGDPEGTEAFF | TGTGCCAGCAGTTTTAAAGGAGATCCGGAGGGCACTGAAGCTTTCTTT
TRBJ2-1 | TRBD2 | TRBV11-2 | NA | 15 | CASSFGLATYNEQFF | TGTGCCAGCAGCTTTGGACTAGCAACCTACAATGAGCAGTTCTTC
TRBJ2-7 | TRBD2 | TRBV27 | NA | 17 | CASSLRWTSGSPYEQYF | TGTGCCAGCAGTTTACGTTGGACTAGCGGTTCTCCCTACGAGCAGTACTTC
TRBJ2-7 | NA | TRBV10-3 | NA | 13 | CAISESTTGEQYF | TGTGCCATCAGTGAGTCGACGACAGGCGAGCAGTACTTC
TRBJ2-2 | NA | TRBV4-1 | NA | 14 | CASSLQRFTGELFF | TGCGCCAGCAGCCTTCAGCGATTCACCGGGGAGCTGTTTTTT
TRBJ2-7 | NA | TRBV6-6 | NA | 14 | CASTSMGASYEQYF | TGTGCCAGCACCTCTATGGGAGCCTCCTACGAGCAGTACTTC
TRBJ2-3 | TRBD1 | TRBV19 | NA | 15 | CASSTGTGGTDTQYF | TGTGCCAGTAGCACCGGGACAGGGGGCACAGATACGCAGTATTTT
TRBJ2-3 | NA | TRBV7-2 | NA | 14 | CASSPGALADTQYF | TGTGCCAGCAGCCCTGGGGCTCTTGCAGATACGCAGTATTTT
TRBJ1-4 | NA | TRBV28 | NA | 14 | CASTVGGSNEKLFF | TGTGCCAGCACAGTGGGGGGATCTAATGAAAAACTGTTTTTT
TRBJ2-3 | TRBD1 | TRBV6-1 | NA | 17 | CASSEYPGTGGTDTQYF | TGTGCCAGCAGTGAATACCCCGGGACAGGGGGCACAGATACGCAGTATTTT
TRBJ1-2 | NA | TRBV9 | NA | 15 | CASSSRPGWAYGYTF | TGTGCCAGCAGCTCCCGACCAGGGTGGGCCTATGGCTACACCTTC
TRBJ1-3 | TRBD1 | TRBV28 | NA | 14 | CASSRQGSGNTIYF | TGTGCCAGCAGTCGACAGGGCTCTGGAAACACCATATATTTT
TRBJ2-2 | NA | TRBV28 | once | 12 | CATSGDTGELFF | TGTGCCACCTCCGGGGACACCGGGGAGCTGTTTTTT
TRBJ2-1 | NA | TRBV5-1 | once | 16 | CASSPTTGNLANEQFF | TGCGCCAGCAGCCCAACCACCGGGAATTTGGCTAATGAGCAGTTCTTC
TRBJ2-1 | NA | TRBV15 | once | 13 | CATSRDYEDEQFF | TGTGCCACCAGCAGAGACTACGAGGATGAGCAGTTCTTC
TRBJ2-1 | NA | TRBV18 | NA | 15 | CASSPRWSSVKEQFF | TGTGCCAGCTCACCACGCTGGAGTAGCGTCAAGGAGCAGTTCTTC
TRBJ2-7 | TRBD2 | TRBV11-2 | once | 14 | CASSLRGRAYEQYF | TGTGCCAGCAGCCTCCGGGGGAGGGCCTACGAGCAGTACTTC
TRBJ2-1 | TRBD2 | TRBV2 | NA | 14 | CASSERMAGEVQFF | TGTGCCAGCAGTGAAAGGATGGCGGGAGAAGTACAGTTCTTC
TRBJ2-3 | TRBD2 | TRBV9 | NA | 18 | CASSVGLADSPPTDTQYF | TGTGCCAGCAGCGTAGGACTAGCCGACTCCCCTCCCACAGATACGCAGTATTTT
TRBJ2-3 | NA | TRBV9 | NA | 17 | CPHTRGASLLSTDTQYF | TGTCCTCACACCCGGGGAGCGAGCCTTCTTAGCACAGATACGCAGTATTTT
TRBJ1-3 | NA | TRBV7-9 | NA | 16 | CASSVTSGGSGNTIYF | TGTGCCAGCAGCGTCACTTCGGGTGGCTCTGGAAACACCATATATTTT
TRBJ2-7 | NA | TRBV10-3 | NA | 13 | CAISVGTIGEQYF | TGTGCCATCAGTGTGGGGACGATCGGGGAGCAGTACTTC
TRBJ1-1 | NA | TRBV7-9 | NA | 14 | CASSRQEGWTEAFF | TGTGCCAGCAGCCGTCAAGAAGGTTGGACTGAAGCTTTCTTT
TRBJ1-3 | NA | TRBV9 | NA | 17 | CASSTGGVRRPGNTIYF | TGTGCCAGCAGCACAGGTGGGGTGCGAAGGCCTGGAAACACCATATATTTT